This entry describes one T cell receptor (beta chain). These data originate in a study of blood T cell repertoires in COVID-19. The overall study: Acute and convalescent COVID-19 samples came from the United States, Italy and Spain. The cDNA or gDNA used as material had been derived from T cells, B-cell-depleted T cells, or PBMCs.

Authors' methods: Researchers report that nucleated cell counts were estimated from reference gene primer amplification. Generated by immunoSEQ multiplex PCR, the TCRdb table keeps only in-frame clones and is missing some. V and J calls and clone size come straight from that table; D and trimming were deduced from the DNA. The sample lists about 81,000 clones, 89% occurring once. This CDR3 has 16 amino acids. The receptor was derived from a woman over 75 with active COVID-19. V and J are TRBV21-1 and TRBJ2-7; the table's D call, TRBD1, was not checked against the DNA. TRBV21-1 is an annotated pseudogene. What was sequenced was peripheral blood. The CDR3 coding sequence is TGTGCCAGCAGCAAGGGACAGGTTTTTTGTGCGTACGAGCAGTACTTC. It codes for CASSKGQVFCAYEQYF.